Listed below are T cell receptor beta chains from one sample, sequenced in a study of shared clonotypes between healthy human individuals. Method: immunoSEQ multiplex PCR; TCRdb's copy keeps in-frame clones and lacks some. The sample contains more than 850,000 clones, approximately 80% of which appear only once. The sample taken for sequencing was memory CD4+ T cells from PBMCs. The source is a man between 18 and 29 years old in good health. Some clones in this sample may be carry-over from other donors' samples. The CDR3 runs from the conserved cysteine through the conserved F or W. The D gene is left open where the match is weak. Clone size is shown for a subset of rows, as once, few, many or a class of expanded clone.

v_call	clone_size	d_call	cdr3_aa
TRBV5-1	-	TRBD2	CASSLDPAGVVNEQFF
TRBV4-2	few	-	CASSQGSGSNQPQHF
TRBV19	-	-	CASSRNRGGVGELFF
TRBV28	-	TRBD2	CASSLAGGRTPDTQYF
TRBV7-9	few	-	CASSFTLGDTQYF
TRBV4-1	-	TRBD1	CASSQDGTRGIDYGYTF
TRBV5-8	few	TRBD1	CASSLGGTGLQPQHF
TRBV7-2	-	-	CASSFGGAVYEQYF
TRBV7-8	-	TRBD1	CASSAAGTGLNEQYF
TRBV5-8	-	-	CTSSLVGRNTGELFF
TRBV2	-	TRBD2	CASTFLAGDSYEQYF
TRBV4-1	few	-	CASSQVIGTPISYEQYF
TRBV4-3	-	TRBD2	CASSPRLAGFSYEQYF
TRBV30	-	-	CAWRGARSNQPQHF
TRBV6-5	-	TRBD1	CASSFSGTDSYEQYF
TRBV5-1	-	TRBD2	CASSLELTSGGRQFF
TRBV19	-	TRBD1	CASSAQGAQAFF
TRBV19	-	TRBD2	CASSSWAGGSNEQFF
TRBV7-8	-	-	CASSLGLKGSYEQYF
TRBV5-4	-	TRBD1	CASSSAGGDEQFF